Listed below are T cell receptor beta chains from one sample, sequenced in a study of T-cell reconstitution after alpha-beta-depleted transplantation in children. TCRdb re-called the PCR reads through MiXCR, storing one row per CDR3 protein. The top ten hold approximately 5% of the sample, which has about 830,000 distinct CDR3 sequences, around 15% seen once. The sample here was PBMCs, mostly from graft donor cells, taken 360 days after TCRalphabeta/CD19-depleted stem cell transplant. The receptors stem from a male patient under 18 who had a stem cell transplant for acute lymphoblastic leukemia, so the T cells may come from the graft donor. CDR3s include the opening cysteine and the closing phenylalanine or tryptophan. The D gene is left open where the match is weak. Only some rows state a clone size, as once, few, many or a class for expanded clones.

few	.	TRBV7-8	TRBJ2-5	TGTGCCAGCAGCTTACCGACTGAAGAGACCCAGTACTTC	CASSLPTEETQYF
few	TRBD2	TRBV5-1	TRBJ2-7	TGCGCCAGCAGCCAACGGACTAGCGGGAGCCACGAGCAGTACTTC	CASSQRTSGSHEQYF
.	.	TRBV5-1	TRBJ1-3	TGCGCCAGCAGCTTGGCCTGGGACCGTGGGGCTGGAAACACCATATATTTT	CASSLAWDRGAGNTIYF
.	.	TRBV12-3/TRBV12-4	TRBJ2-3	TGTGCCAGCAGTCCCAGAGGGGGGGGGCCGGCAGATACGCAGTATTTT	CASSPRGGGPADTQYF
few	.	TRBV7-2	TRBJ2-7	TGTGCCACCGCCTTGGAGTCTAACTACGAGCAGTACTTC	CATALESNYEQYF
.	.	TRBV20-1	TRBJ2-1	TGCAGTGCTAGGGCCGGGACTCGCACTGAGCAGTTCTTC	CSARAGTRTEQFF
few	TRBD1	TRBV27	TRBJ2-7	TGTGCCAGCAGTTTTCCCCTTGCCGGGACAGGTTTCGACGAGCAGTACTTC	CASSFPLAGTGFDEQYF
few	.	TRBV7-8	TRBJ1-1	TGTGCCAGCAGCGTCAGGGGACGCCGTGAAGCTTTCTTT	CASSVRGRREAFF
.	.	TRBV4-1	TRBJ2-7	TGCGCCAGCAGCCGCAGTTCCTTTCAAGGGAGCTACGAGCAGTACTTC	CASSRSSFQGSYEQYF
few	TRBD1	TRBV29-1	TRBJ1-2	TGCAGCGTTGACATAGGATCCAGGGGGACGTACTATGGCTACACCTTC	CSVDIGSRGTYYGYTF
.	.	TRBV13	TRBJ1-5	TGTGCCAGCAGCTTAGGCCCTCAGCCCCAGCATTTT	CASSLGPQPQHF
.	.	TRBV19	TRBJ2-6	TGTGCCAGTAAAGGGGGAGGGGTTGATCGCTCTGGGGCCAACGTCCTGACTTTC	CASKGGGVDRSGANVLTF
many	TRBD2	TRBV2	TRBJ2-1	TGTGCCAGCAGCCCTATAGCGGGAGTAAATGAGCAGTTCTTC	CASSPIAGVNEQFF
few	TRBD2	TRBV7-6	TRBJ2-3	TGTGCCAGCAGCTCGAGTATAGCGGGAGTGCCAGATACGCAGTATTTT	CASSSSIAGVPDTQYF
.	TRBD2	TRBV5-1	TRBJ2-1	TGCGCCAGCAGCCTGGAAGGGACTAGCGGGAGGCATGAGCAGTTCTTC	CASSLEGTSGRHEQFF
few	.	TRBV5-5	TRBJ1-4	TGTGCCAGCAGCCGCAGGGACGAAAAACTGTTTTTT	CASSRRDEKLFF
few	.	TRBV7-9	TRBJ2-1	TGTGCCAGCAGCTCAAACGACATTTACAATGAGCAGTTCTTC	CASSSNDIYNEQFF
many	.	TRBV7-9	TRBJ2-1	TGTGCCAGCAGTCCTCGGGTAGCGGCCTCCTCCAATGAGCAGTTCTTC	CASSPRVAASSNEQFF
.	TRBD1	TRBV29-1	TRBJ2-3	TGCAGCGTTGAACGGGGACAGTCTAGCACAGATACGCAGTATTTT	CSVERGQSSTDTQYF
.	.	TRBV10-3	TRBJ2-7	TGTGCCATCAGTCCAGACAGCTTCTACGAGCAGTACTTC	CAISPDSFYEQYF
.	.	TRBV29-1	TRBJ1-1	TGCAGCGCATATGGTACGGGAGCTGAAGCTTTCTTT	CSAYGTGAEAFF
many	TRBD1	TRBV18	TRBJ2-1	TGTGCCAGCAGCCCCGGACAGGGGTCCTACAATGAGCAGTTCTTC	CASSPGQGSYNEQFF
few	TRBD2	TRBV12-3/TRBV12-4	TRBJ2-1	TGTGCCAGCAGCCGTAGCGGGAGCGGCTACAATGAGCAGTTCTTC	CASSRSGSGYNEQFF
many	.	TRBV28	TRBJ2-5	TGTGCCAGCAAACCCACCGGCTCTCTTGGTCCTAGGGAGACCCAGTACTTC	CASKPTGSLGPRETQYF
.	.	TRBV11-2	TRBJ2-1	TGTGCCAGCAGCTTAGGCGGCGGGTTCGGCAATGAGCAGTTCTTC	CASSLGGGFGNEQFF
many	.	TRBV5-1	TRBJ2-1	TGCGCCAGCAGCTTGATTACCTCCTCCTACAATGAGCAGTTCTTC	CASSLITSSYNEQFF
.	TRBD2	TRBV13	TRBJ2-3	TGTGCCAGCAGCTTGCAAGCGGGAGGTGTAGATACGCAGTATTTT	CASSLQAGGVDTQYF
.	.	TRBV15	TRBJ2-1	TGTGCCACCAGCAGAGGGGGCGCGGGGAGCTCCTACAATGAGCAGTTCTTC	CATSRGGAGSSYNEQFF
.	TRBD1	TRBV5-1	TRBJ2-2	TGCGCCAGCAGCTTGGGGGACAGAATCACCGGGGAGCTGTTTTTT	CASSLGDRITGELFF
.	.	TRBV4-1	TRBJ2-5	TGCGCCAGCAGCCAGGATGGGACTTCCGCTGGGACCCAGTACTTC	CASSQDGTSAGTQYF
many	TRBD1	TRBV2	TRBJ2-1	TGTGCCAGCATCCGGGACAGGGGTACGCGATCCTACAATGAGCAGTTCTTC	CASIRDRGTRSYNEQFF
few	TRBD2	TRBV7-8	TRBJ2-3	TGTGCCAGCAGCTTAGTCCGTGTGGGACTAGCGGGAACTAGCACAGATACGCAGTATTTT	CASSLVRVGLAGTSTDTQYF
few	.	TRBV3-1	TRBJ1-5	TGTGCCAGCAGCCCGGCCGGGACAAGCAATCAGCCCCAGCATTTT	CASSPAGTSNQPQHF
few	.	TRBV12-3/TRBV12-4	TRBJ2-3	TGTGCCAGCAGCCCCCCATGGGAGCGGATTTCCACAGATACGCAGTATTTT	CASSPPWERISTDTQYF
.	.	TRBV20-1	TRBJ1-2	TGCAGTGAGGAGTATGGCTACACCTTC	CSEEYGYTF
few	.	TRBV6-1	TRBJ2-2	TGTGCCAGTTCGGACAGAGTCAGCCTGAACACCGGGGAGCTGTTTTTT	CASSDRVSLNTGELFF
few	TRBD1	TRBV27	TRBJ1-1	TGTGCCAGCAGCCGGGACAGGGGGCTCTACACTGAAGCTTTCTTT	CASSRDRGLYTEAFF
few	.	TRBV28	TRBJ2-1	TGTGCCAGCAGTTTATGGCGGGGCCCGGATGAGCAGTTCTTC	CASSLWRGPDEQFF
.	.	TRBV4-2	TRBJ2-5	TGTGCCAGCAGCCAAGGGGGGCAGCAAGAGACCCAGTACTTC	CASSQGGQQETQYF
few	TRBD2	TRBV20-1	TRBJ2-2	TGCAGTGCTAGTGGTGCGGCTAGCGGCGGGGAGCTGTTTTTT	CSASGAASGGELFF
.	.	TRBV5-1	TRBJ2-5	TGCGCCAGCAGCTTCGGGACCCTCCAAGAGACCCAGTACTTC	CASSFGTLQETQYF
.	TRBD2	TRBV7-9	TRBJ2-2	TGTGCCAGCAGCTTTGTCCAGCGGGGCACCGGGGAGCTGTTTTTT	CASSFVQRGTGELFF
.	.	TRBV6-1	TRBJ1-1	TGTGCCAGCAGTCTCGGGGGGGGTGCCGACACTGAAGCTTTCTTT	CASSLGGGADTEAFF
few	.	TRBV4-1	TRBJ2-7	TGCGCCAGCAGCGAAAATCTCGGGGCTAGCTTGAGAACCTACGAGCAGTACTTC	CASSENLGASLRTYEQYF
.	TRBD2	TRBV11-2	TRBJ2-7	TGTGCCAGCAGCTTACTCCCCCCGACTAGCGGGGCCTCCTACGAGCAGTACTTC	CASSLLPPTSGASYEQYF
few	TRBD2	TRBV7-9	TRBJ2-7	TGTGCCAGCAGCTTGACCGGACTAGCGCCTTACTCCTACGAGCAGTACTTC	CASSLTGLAPYSYEQYF
few	.	TRBV18	TRBJ1-5	TGTGCCAGCTCACCGACTGCGGCGCATAGCAATCAGCCCCAGCATTTT	CASSPTAAHSNQPQHF
many	TRBD2	TRBV10-1	TRBJ2-2	TGCGCCAGCTCAGGACTAGCGGGAGCCGGGGAGCTGTTTTTT	CASSGLAGAGELFF
few	.	TRBV7-6	TRBJ1-4	TGTGCCAGCAGCTTAGCTTTCGAGGGGGCAACTAATGAAAAACTGTTTTTT	CASSLAFEGATNEKLFF